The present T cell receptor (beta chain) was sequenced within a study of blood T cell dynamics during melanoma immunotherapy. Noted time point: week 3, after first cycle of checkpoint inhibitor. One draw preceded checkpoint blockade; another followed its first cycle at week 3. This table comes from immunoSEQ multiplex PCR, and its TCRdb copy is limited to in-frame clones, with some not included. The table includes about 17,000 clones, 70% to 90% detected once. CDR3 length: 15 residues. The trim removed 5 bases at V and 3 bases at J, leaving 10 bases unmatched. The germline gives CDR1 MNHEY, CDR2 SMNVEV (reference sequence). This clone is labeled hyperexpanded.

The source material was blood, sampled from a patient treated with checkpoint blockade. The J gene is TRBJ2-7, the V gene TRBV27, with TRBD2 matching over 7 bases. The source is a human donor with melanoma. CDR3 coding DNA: TGTGCCAGCAGTGGGACTAATACGGGATTCTACGAGCAGTACTTC. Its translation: CASSGTNTGFYEQYF.